These T cell receptor beta chains were read from a single sample in a study of blood T cell repertoires in COVID-19. The table came from immunoSEQ multiplex PCR; TCRdb's copy has only in-frame clones and leaves some out. In the table there are around 30,000 clones, 65% to 90% of which are singletons. Sequenced input: peripheral blood. These TCRs come from a woman over 75 with active or convalescent COVID-19. Each CDR3 is given without its conserved first and last residue. A clone size is listed for some rows: how often the clone was seen (once, few, many), or a class if it is expanded.

J: TRBJ1-2; V: TRBV10-3; size: NA; CDR3: AISDRGQGRGYT
J: TRBJ1-1; V: TRBV15; size: NA; CDR3: ATSRDVGRGLNTEAF
J: TRBJ2-7; V: TRBV5-1; size: once; CDR3: ASSLAREQY
J: TRBJ2-7; V: TRBV11-2; size: NA; CDR3: ASSLQVYYEQY
J: TRBJ1-1; V: TRBV18; size: NA; CDR3: ASSPLDRGTMIWNTEAF
J: TRBJ1-3; V: TRBV9; size: NA; CDR3: ASSVTWRDTIY
J: TRBJ2-2; V: TRBV7-3; size: few; CDR3: ASSLYGTGELF
J: TRBJ1-6; V: TRBV28; size: few; CDR3: ASSSRADSPLH
J: TRBJ2-7; V: TRBV29-1; size: NA; CDR3: SVGGGPHEQY
J: TRBJ2-1; V: TRBV3-1/TRBV3-2; size: NA; CDR3: ASSLELYNEQF
J: TRBJ2-2; V: TRBV19; size: NA; CDR3: ASSPRTGNTGELF
J: TRBJ2-7; V: TRBV11-3; size: NA; CDR3: ASSYRESSYEQY
J: TRBJ1-4; V: TRBV20-1; size: NA; CDR3: SARGQEKLF
J: TRBJ1-5; V: TRBV12-5; size: NA; CDR3: ASGPWTGNQPQH
J: TRBJ2-5; V: TRBV4-1; size: NA; CDR3: ASSHGQGEGETQY
J: TRBJ2-1; V: TRBV3-1/TRBV3-2; size: NA; CDR3: ASSQVQGNEQF
J: TRBJ2-1; V: TRBV12-3/TRBV12-4; size: NA; CDR3: ASTPSGGREQF
J: TRBJ2-3; V: TRBV2; size: NA; CDR3: ASSSVTGGPTDTQY
J: TRBJ1-6; V: TRBV28; size: NA; CDR3: ASSLPRLSNSPLH
J: TRBJ2-1; V: TRBV11-3; size: NA; CDR3: ASNIQGGSGEQF
J: TRBJ1-5; V: TRBV6-5; size: NA; CDR3: ASSKTGGNQPQH
J: TRBJ2-1; V: TRBV6-5; size: NA; CDR3: ASTPPGLYNEQF
J: TRBJ2-6; V: TRBV5-4; size: NA; CDR3: ASSAHRGAGANVLT
J: TRBJ2-5; V: TRBV19; size: NA; CDR3: ASSGLQETQY
J: TRBJ2-7; V: TRBV5-5; size: NA; CDR3: ASSLGDRVSREQY
J: TRBJ2-1; V: TRBV14; size: NA; CDR3: ASSQEGVGGIQL
J: TRBJ2-5; V: TRBV6-2/TRBV6-3; size: once; CDR3: ASSYGSGGLETQY
J: TRBJ1-1; V: TRBV2; size: NA; CDR3: ASTLDSMNTEAF
J: TRBJ2-5; V: TRBV7-9; size: once; CDR3: ASSSGLGKGQETQY
J: TRBJ1-1; V: TRBV18; size: NA; CDR3: ASSPGQTATTEAF
J: TRBJ1-2; V: TRBV29-1; size: NA; CDR3: SVVKQGYGYT
J: TRBJ1-3; V: TRBV28; size: NA; CDR3: ASSGMWTGGMSGNTIY
J: TRBJ2-2; V: TRBV19; size: few; CDR3: ASYGQGNTGELF
J: TRBJ2-7; V: TRBV15; size: NA; CDR3: ATSRDFTENYEQY
J: TRBJ2-1; V: TRBV3-1/TRBV3-2; size: once; CDR3: ASSQDRPGGFGEQF
J: TRBJ1-5; V: TRBV28; size: NA; CDR3: ASRGQGGYQPQH
J: TRBJ1-1; V: TRBV29-1; size: NA; CDR3: SVASGSGAEAF
J: TRBJ1-2; V: TRBV3-1/TRBV3-2; size: NA; CDR3: ASSRQGAYGYT
J: TRBJ2-7; V: TRBV6-5; size: NA; CDR3: ASSPTGTPTYEQY
J: TRBJ2-1; V: TRBV18; size: NA; CDR3: ASSGTQVGNEQF
J: TRBJ2-1; V: TRBV7-2; size: NA; CDR3: ASSLGLAGQNEQF
J: TRBJ2-1; V: TRBV7-2; size: NA; CDR3: ASSLAGAGSREQF
J: TRBJ1-4; V: TRBV7-8; size: NA; CDR3: ASSLVSGHGEKLF
J: TRBJ1-6; V: TRBV9; size: NA; CDR3: ASSVAAYNSPLH
J: TRBJ1-1; V: TRBV3-1/TRBV3-2; size: NA; CDR3: ASSQGAGGTEAF
J: TRBJ1-1; V: TRBV27; size: NA; CDR3: ASRPRQGHTEAF